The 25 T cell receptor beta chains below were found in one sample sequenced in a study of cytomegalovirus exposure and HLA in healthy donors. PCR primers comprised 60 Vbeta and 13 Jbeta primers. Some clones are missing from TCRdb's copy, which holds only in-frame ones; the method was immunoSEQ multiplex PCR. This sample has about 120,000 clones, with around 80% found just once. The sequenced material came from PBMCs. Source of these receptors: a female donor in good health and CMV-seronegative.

CDR3 sequence: CASSRGTGELFF. CDR3 sequence (DNA): TGCGCCAGCAGCCGGGGCACCGGGGAGCTGTTTTTT. The chain couples TRBV5-1 to TRBJ2-2; D is perhaps TRBD2 (5 bases). The CDR3 covers 12 residues. Germline V lookup: CDR1 SGHRS, CDR2 YFSETQ. V lost 4 bases to trimming and J lost 4 bases, with 5 bases between them. Drawing the rest from reference TRBV5-1 and TRBJ2-2, the complete variable domain is KAGVTQTPRYLIKTRGQQVTLSCSPISGHRSVSWYQQTPGQGLQFLFEYFSETQRNKGNFPGRFSGRQFSNSRSEMNVSTLELGDSALYLCASSRGTGELFFGEGSRLTVL.

The CDR3 reads CASSSHQFGEQFF. In DNA, the CDR3 is TGTGCCAGCAGTTCCCATCAATTCGGTGAGCAGTTCTTC. J is TRBJ2-1 and V is TRBV27; D is unresolved. This CDR3 has 13 residues. The germline CDR1 and CDR2 sequences are MNHEY and SMNVEV (reference sequence). V was cut by 4 bases and J by 9 bases, with 13 bases left in between.

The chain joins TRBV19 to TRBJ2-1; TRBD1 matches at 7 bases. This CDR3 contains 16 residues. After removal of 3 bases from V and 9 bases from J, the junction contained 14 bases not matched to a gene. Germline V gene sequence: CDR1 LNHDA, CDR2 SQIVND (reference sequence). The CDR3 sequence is CASSIAGQAAFAEQFF. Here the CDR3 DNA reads TGTGCCAGTAGTATTGCCGGACAGGCTGCCTTTGCTGAGCAGTTCTTC.

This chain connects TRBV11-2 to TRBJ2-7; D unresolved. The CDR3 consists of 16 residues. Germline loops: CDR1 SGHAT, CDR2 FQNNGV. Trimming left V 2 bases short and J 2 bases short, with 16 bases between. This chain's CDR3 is CASSLHARQEAYEQYF. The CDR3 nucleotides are TGTGCCAGCAGCTTACACGCTCGGCAGGAAGCCTACGAGCAGTACTTC.

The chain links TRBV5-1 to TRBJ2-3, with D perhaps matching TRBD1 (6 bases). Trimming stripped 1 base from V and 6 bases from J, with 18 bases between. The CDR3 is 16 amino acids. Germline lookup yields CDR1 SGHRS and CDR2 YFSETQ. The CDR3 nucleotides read TGCGCCAGCAGCTTGCTCCAGGGGACGATGGCGGATACGCAGTATTTT. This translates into CASSLLQGTMADTQYF. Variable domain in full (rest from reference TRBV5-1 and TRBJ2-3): KAGVTQTPRYLIKTRGQQVTLSCSPISGHRSVSWYQQTPGQGLQFLFEYFSETQRNKGNFPGRFSGRQFSNSRSEMNVSTLELGDSALYLCASSLLQGTMADTQYFGPGTRLTVL.

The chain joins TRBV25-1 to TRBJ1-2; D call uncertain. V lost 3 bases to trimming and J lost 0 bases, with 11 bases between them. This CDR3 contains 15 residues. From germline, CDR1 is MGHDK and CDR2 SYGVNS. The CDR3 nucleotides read TGTGCCAGCAGTGACTCCCGGAGGTCTAACTATGGCTACACCTTC. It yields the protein CASSDSRRSNYGYTF.

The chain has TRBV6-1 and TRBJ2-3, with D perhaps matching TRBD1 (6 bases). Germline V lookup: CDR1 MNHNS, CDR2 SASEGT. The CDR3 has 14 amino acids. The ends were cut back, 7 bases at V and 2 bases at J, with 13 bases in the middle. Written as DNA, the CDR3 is TGTGCCAGCAATTGGGACATTTTCACAGATACGCAGTATTTT. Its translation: CASNWDIFTDTQYF.

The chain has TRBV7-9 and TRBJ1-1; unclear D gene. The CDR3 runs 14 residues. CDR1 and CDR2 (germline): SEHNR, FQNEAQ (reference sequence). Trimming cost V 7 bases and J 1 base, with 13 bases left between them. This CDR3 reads CASTGMEGNTEAFF. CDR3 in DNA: TGTGCCAGCACCGGTATGGAGGGGAACACTGAAGCTTTCTTT.

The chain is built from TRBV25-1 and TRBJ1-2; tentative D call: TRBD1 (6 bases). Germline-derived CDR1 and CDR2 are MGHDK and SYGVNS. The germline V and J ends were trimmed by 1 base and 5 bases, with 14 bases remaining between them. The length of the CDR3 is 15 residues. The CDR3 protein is CASSEWQQGRYGYTF. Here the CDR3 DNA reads TGTGCCAGCAGTGAATGGCAACAGGGTAGATATGGCTACACCTTC.

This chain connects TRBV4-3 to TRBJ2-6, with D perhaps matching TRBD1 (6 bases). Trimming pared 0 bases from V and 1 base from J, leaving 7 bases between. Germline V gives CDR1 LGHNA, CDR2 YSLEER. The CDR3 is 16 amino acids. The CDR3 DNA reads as TGCGCCAGCAGCCAAGACGGGACATCTGGGGCCAACGTCCTGACTTTC. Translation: CASSQDGTSGANVLTF.

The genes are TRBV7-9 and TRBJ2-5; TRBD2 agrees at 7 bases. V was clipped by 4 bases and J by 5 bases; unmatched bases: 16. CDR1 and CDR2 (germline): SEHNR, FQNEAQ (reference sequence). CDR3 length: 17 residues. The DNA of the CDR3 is TGTGCCAGCAGCTCAACCTCTCCAGAACTAGCGTGGGAGACCCAGTACTTC. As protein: CASSSTSPELAWETQYF.

CDR3 nucleotides: TGTGCCAGCTCACCAAGACAGGGGGGTAATGAAAAACTGTTTTTT. Its translation: CASSPRQGGNEKLFF. The rearrangement links TRBV18 to TRBJ1-4, with TRBD1 matching over 9 bases. The CDR3 spans 15 residues. The J segment lost 4 bases and the V segment lost 2 bases, leaving 2 bases of the junction unmatched. CDR1 and CDR2 from the germline V gene are KGHSH and LQKENI.

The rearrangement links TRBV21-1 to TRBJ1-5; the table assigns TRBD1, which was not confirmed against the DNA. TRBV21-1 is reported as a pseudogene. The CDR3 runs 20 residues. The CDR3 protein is CASSKPHTQGGLMVSQPQHF. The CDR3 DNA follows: TGTGCCAGCAGCAAACCCCATACCCAGGGGGGTCTCATGGTCAGTCAGCCCCAGCATTTT.

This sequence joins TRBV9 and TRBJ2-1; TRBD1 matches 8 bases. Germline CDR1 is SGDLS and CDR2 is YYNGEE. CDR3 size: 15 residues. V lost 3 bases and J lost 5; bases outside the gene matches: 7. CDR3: CASSDRQGTNNEQFF. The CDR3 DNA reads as TGTGCCAGCAGCGACCGACAGGGGACCAACAATGAGCAGTTCTTC.

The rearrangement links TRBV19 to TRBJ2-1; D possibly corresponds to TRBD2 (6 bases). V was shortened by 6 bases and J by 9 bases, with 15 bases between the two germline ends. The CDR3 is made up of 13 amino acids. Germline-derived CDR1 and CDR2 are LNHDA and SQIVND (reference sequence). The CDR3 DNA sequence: TGTGCCAGTAGGCAAACTAGCATTACTGAGCAGTTCTTC. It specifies CASRQTSITEQFF.

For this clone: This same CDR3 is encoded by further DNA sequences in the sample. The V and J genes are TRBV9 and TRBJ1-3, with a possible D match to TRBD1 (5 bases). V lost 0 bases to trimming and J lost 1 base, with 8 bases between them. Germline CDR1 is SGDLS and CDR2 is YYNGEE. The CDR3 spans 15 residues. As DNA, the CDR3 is TGTGCCAGCAGCGTAGATGGGGGGTCTGGAAACACCATATATTTT. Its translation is CASSVDGGSGNTIYF.

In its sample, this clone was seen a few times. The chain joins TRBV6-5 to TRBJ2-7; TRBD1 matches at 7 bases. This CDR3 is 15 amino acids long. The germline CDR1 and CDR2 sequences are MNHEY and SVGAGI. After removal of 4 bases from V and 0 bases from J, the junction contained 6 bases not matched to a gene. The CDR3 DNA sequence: TGTGCCAGCAGTTTAGACAGGGCCCCCTCCTACGAGCAGTACTTC. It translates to CASSLDRAPSYEQYF.

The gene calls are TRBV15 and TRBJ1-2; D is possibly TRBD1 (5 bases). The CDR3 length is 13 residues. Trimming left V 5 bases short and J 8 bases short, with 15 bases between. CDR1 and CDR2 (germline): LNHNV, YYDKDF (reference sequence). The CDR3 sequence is CATSPAGGSGYTF. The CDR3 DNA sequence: TGTGCCACCAGCCCGGCGGGGGGAAGCGGCTACACCTTC.

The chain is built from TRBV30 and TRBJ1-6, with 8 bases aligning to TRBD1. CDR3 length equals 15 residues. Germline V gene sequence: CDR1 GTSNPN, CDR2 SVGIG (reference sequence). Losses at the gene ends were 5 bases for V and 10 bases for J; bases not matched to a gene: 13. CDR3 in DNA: TGTGCCTGGTCCCCAACCGACAGGGGTAAGTCACCCCTCCACTTT. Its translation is CAWSPTDRGKSPLHF.

The CDR3 DNA reads TGTGCCAGCAGCCCCCAGGGACTCCCTCTTGCTGAAGCTTTCTTT. Translated: CASSPQGLPLAEAFF. This sequence joins TRBV7-8 and TRBJ1-1; perhaps TRBD1 as D (5 bases). Trimming pared 5 bases from V and 6 bases from J, leaving 19 bases between. The V gene's germline CDR1 is SGHVS and CDR2 FQNEAQ. The CDR3 runs 15 residues.

CDR3 bases: TGTGCCAGCAGCCCGCCGGGACACCTTAAGTTCTTC. Translating gives CASSPPGHLKFF. The chain links TRBV11-2 to TRBJ2-1; TRBD1 might be the D (6 bases). Per germline, CDR1 SGHAT and CDR2 FQNNGV. V lost 5 bases to trimming and J lost 14 bases, with 16 bases between them. The CDR3 covers 12 residues. The variable domain in full, completed from reference TRBV11-2 and TRBJ2-1, reads EAGVAQSPRYKIIEKRQSVAFWCNPISGHATLYWYQQILGQGPKLLIQFQNNGVVDDSQLPKDRFSAERLKGVDSTLKIQPAKLEDSAVYLCASSPPGHLKFFGPGTRLTVL.

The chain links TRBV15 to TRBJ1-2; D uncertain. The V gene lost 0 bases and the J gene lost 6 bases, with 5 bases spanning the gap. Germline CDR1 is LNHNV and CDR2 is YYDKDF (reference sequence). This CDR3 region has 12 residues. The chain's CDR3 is CATSRDEDGYTF. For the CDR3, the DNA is TGTGCCACCAGCAGAGATGAGGATGGCTACACCTTC.

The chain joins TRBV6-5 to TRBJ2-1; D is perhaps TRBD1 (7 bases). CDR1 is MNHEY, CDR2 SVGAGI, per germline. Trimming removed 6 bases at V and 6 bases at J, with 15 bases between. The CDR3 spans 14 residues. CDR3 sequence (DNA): TGTGCCAGCAGCAGGACAGGCGGGATCAATGAGCAGTTCTTC. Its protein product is CASSRTGGINEQFF.

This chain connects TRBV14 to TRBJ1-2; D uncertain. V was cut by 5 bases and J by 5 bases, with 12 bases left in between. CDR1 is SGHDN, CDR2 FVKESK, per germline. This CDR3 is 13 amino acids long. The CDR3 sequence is CASSNLRYYGYTF. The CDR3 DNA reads TGTGCCAGCAGCAACCTCCGGTATTATGGCTACACCTTC.

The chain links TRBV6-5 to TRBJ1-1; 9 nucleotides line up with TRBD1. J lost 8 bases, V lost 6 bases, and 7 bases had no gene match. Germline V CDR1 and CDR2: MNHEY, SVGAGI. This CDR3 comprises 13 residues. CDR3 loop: CASRETGTGEAFF. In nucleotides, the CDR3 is TGTGCCAGCAGGGAGACCGGGACAGGGGAAGCTTTCTTT.